This TCR beta chain was sequenced in a study of blood T cell repertoires in COVID-19. Per the germline V gene, CDR1 is MNHNY and CDR2 is SVGAGI (reference sequence). This CDR3 contains 14 residues. The V gene end was trimmed by 6 bases and the J gene end by 2 bases; junction bases not matched to a gene: 2. Produced via immunoSEQ multiplex PCR; TCRdb's table is partial and in-frame only. The sample contains fewer than 55,000 clones, about 90% of which appear only once. What was sequenced was peripheral blood. This chain links TRBV6-6 with TRBJ1-2, with 11 positions matching TRBD1. This TCR derives from a man aged 80 or over with active or convalescent COVID-19. CDR3 in amino acids: CASSGTGGNYGYTF. In DNA, the CDR3 is TGTGCCAGCAGCGGGACAGGGGGGAACTATGGCTACACCTTC.